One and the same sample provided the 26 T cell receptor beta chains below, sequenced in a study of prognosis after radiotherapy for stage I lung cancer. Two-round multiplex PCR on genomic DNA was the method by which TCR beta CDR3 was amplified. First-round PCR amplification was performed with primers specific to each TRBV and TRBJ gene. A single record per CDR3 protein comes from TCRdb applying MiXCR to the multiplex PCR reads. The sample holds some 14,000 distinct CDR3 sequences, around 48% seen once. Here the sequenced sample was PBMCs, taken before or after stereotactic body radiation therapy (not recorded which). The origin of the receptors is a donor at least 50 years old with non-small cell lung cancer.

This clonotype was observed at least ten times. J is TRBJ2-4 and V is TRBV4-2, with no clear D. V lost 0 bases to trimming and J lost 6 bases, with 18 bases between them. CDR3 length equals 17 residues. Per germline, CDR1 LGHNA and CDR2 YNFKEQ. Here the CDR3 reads CASSQETTPALGNIQYF. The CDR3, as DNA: TGTGCCAGCAGCCAAGAGACGACCCCGGCCTTGGGAAACATTCAGTACTTC.

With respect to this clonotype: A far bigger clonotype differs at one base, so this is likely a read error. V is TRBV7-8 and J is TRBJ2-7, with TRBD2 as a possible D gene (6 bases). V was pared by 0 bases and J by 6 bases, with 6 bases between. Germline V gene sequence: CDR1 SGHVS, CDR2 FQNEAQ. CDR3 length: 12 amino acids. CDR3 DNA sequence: TGTGCCAGCAGCTTAGCGGGGGGCGAGCAGTACTTC. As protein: CASSLAGGEQYF.

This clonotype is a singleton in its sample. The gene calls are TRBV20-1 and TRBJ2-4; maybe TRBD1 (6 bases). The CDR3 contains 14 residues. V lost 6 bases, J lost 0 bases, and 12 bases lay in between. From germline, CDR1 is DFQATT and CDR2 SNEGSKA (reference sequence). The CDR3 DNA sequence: TGCAGTGCCGTCGACAGGCGAGCCAAAAACATTCAGTACTTC. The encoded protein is CSAVDRRAKNIQYF.

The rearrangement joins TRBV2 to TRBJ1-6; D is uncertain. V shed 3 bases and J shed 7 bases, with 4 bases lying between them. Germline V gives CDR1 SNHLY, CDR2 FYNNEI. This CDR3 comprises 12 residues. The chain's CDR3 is CASSELNSPLHF. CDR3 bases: TGTGCCAGCAGTGAGCTGAATTCACCCCTCCACTTT.

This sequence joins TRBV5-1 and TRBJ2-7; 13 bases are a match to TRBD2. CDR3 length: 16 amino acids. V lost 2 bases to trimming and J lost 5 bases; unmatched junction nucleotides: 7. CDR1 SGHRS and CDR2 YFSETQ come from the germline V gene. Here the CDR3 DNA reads TGCGCCAGCAGCTTACGGACTAGCGGGAGTGCGGACGAGCAGTACTTC. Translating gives CASSLRTSGSADEQYF.

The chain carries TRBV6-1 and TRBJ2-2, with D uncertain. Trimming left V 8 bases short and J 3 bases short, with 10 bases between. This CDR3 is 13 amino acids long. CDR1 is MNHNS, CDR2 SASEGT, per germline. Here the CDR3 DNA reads TGTGCCAGCGGTAACGGATACACCGGGGAGCTGTTTTTT. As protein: CASGNGYTGELFF.

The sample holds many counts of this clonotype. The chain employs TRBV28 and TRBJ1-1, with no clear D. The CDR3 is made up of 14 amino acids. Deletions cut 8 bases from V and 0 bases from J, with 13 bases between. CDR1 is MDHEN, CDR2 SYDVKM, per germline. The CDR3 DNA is TGTGCCAGCCGCACCGACATATTGAACACTGAAGCTTTCTTT. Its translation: CASRTDILNTEAFF.

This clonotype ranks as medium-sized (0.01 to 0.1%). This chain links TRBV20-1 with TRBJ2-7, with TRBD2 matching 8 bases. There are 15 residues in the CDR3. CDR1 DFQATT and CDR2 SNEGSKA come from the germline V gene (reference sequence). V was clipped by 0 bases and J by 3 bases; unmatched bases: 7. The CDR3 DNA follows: TGCAGTGCTAGAGATCCACACACTAGCGGCTACGAGCAGTACTTC. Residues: CSARDPHTSGYEQYF.

The CDR3 loop reads CASSEAGGPYEQYF. In DNA, the CDR3 is TGTGCCAGCAGTGAGGCAGGGGGACCCTACGAGCAGTACTTC. This sequence joins TRBV6-4 and TRBJ2-7, with 7 bases lining up with TRBD1. Trimming at V came to 3 bases and at J to 2 bases, leaving 4 bases not matched to a gene. There are 14 residues in the CDR3. Germline CDR1 is MRHNA and CDR2 is SNTAGT.

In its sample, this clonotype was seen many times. The CDR3 region is CASSPLMTNREQYF. The CDR3 region has the DNA TGTGCCAGCAGTCCTCTAATGACTAATCGCGAGCAGTACTTC. The gene calls are TRBV6-1 and TRBJ2-7, with a possible D match to TRBD2 (5 bases). This CDR3 spans 14 amino acids. Trimming cost V 5 bases and J 6 bases, with 17 bases left between them. Germline V gene sequence: CDR1 MNHNS, CDR2 SASEGT.

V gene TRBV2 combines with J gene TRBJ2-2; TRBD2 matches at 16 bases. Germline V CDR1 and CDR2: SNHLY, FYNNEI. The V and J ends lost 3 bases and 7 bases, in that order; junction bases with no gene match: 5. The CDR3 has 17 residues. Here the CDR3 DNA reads TGTGCCAGCAGTGACGGGACTAGCGGGAGGGGAGGCGGGGAGCTGTTTTTT. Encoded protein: CASSDGTSGRGGGELFF.

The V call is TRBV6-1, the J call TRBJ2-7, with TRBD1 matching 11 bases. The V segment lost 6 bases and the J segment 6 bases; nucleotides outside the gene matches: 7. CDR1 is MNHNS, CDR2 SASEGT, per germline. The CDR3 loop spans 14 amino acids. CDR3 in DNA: TGTGCCAGCAGAATACGGGACAGGGGGATCGAGCAGTACTTC. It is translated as CASRIRDRGIEQYF.

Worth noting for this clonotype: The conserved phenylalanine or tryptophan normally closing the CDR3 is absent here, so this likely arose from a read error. CDR3 sequence: CASSHYRGRTTDTQYY. CDR3 DNA sequence: TGCGCCAGCAGCCATTACCGGGGACGGACCACAGATACGCAGTATTAT. V and J are TRBV14 and TRBJ2-3; D may be TRBD1 or TRBD2 (5 bases each). This CDR3 spans 16 amino acids. CDR1 and CDR2 from the germline V gene are SGHDN and FVKESK.

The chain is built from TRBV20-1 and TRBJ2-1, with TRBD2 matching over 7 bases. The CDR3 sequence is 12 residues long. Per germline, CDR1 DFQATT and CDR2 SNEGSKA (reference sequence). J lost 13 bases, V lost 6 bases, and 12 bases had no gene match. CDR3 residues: CSAPRAGVRQFF. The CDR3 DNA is TGCAGTGCGCCGAGGGCGGGAGTCCGTCAGTTCTTC.

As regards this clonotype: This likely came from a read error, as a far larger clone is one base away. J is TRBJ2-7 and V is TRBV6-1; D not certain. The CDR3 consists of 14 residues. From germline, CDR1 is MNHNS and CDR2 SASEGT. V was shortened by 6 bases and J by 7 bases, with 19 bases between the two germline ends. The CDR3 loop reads CASSRSPSYNEQYF. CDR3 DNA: TGTGCCAGCAGCCGTAGCCCTTCCTACAATGAGCAGTACTTC.

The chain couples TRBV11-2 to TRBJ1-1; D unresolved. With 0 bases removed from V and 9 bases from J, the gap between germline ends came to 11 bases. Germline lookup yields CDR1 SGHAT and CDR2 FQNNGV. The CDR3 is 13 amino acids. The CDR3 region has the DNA TGTGCCAGCAGCTTAGATCTCGAAGGTAAAGCTTTCTTT. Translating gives CASSLDLEGKAFF.

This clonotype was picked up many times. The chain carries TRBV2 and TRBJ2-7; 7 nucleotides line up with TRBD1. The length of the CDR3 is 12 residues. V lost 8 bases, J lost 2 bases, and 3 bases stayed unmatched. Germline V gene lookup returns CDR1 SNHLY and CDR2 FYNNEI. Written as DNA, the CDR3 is TGTGCCAGCGGGGACAGCACCTACGAGCAGTACTTC. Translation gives CASGDSTYEQYF.

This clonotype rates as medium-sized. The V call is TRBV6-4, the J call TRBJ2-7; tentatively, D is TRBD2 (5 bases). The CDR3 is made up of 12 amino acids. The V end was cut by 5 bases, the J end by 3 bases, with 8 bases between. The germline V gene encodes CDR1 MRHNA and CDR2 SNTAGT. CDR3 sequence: CASSYEGYEQYF. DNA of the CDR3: TGTGCCAGCAGTTACGAGGGCTACGAGCAGTACTTC.

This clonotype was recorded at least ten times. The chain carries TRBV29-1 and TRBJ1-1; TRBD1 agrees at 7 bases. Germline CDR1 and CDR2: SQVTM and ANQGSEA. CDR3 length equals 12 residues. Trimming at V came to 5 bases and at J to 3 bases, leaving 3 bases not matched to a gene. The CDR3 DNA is TGCAGCGTTTATACAGGGGACACTGAAGCTTTCTTT. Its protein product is CSVYTGDTEAFF.

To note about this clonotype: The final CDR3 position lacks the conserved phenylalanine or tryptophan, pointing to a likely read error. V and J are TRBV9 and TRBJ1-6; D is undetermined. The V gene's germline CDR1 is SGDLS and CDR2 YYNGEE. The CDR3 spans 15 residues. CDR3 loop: CTSSVTSSYNSPLHS. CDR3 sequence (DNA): TGTACCAGCAGCGTAACCAGCTCCTATAATTCACCCCTCCACTCT.

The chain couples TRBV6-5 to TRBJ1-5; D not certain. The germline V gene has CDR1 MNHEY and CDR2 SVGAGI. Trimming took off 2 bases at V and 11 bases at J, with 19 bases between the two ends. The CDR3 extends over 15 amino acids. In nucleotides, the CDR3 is TGTGCCAGCAGTTACAATGGCGGGTCCAATCAAACCCAGCATTTT. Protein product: CASSYNGGSNQTQHF.

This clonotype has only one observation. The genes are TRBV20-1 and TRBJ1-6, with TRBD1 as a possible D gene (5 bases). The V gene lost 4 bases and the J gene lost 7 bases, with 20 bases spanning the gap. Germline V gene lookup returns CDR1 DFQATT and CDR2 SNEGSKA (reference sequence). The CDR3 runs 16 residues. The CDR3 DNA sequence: TGCAGTGCTAAAAACCCCCCAGGGACTCTCAATTCACCCCTCCACTTT. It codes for CSAKNPPGTLNSPLHF.

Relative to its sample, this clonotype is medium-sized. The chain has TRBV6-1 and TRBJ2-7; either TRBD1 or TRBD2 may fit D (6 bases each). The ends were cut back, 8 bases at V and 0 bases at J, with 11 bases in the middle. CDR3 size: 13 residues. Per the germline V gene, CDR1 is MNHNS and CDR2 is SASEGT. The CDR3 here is CASGGQSSYEQYF. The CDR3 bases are TGTGCCAGCGGGGGGCAGAGCTCCTACGAGCAGTACTTC.

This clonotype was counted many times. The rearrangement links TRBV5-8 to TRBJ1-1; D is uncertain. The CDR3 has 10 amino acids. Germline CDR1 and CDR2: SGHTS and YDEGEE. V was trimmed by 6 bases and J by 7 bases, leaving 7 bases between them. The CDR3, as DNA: TGTGCCAGCACCATATATGAAGCTTTCTTT. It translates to CASTIYEAFF. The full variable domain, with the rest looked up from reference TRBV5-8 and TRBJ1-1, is EAGVTQSPTHLIKTRGQQATLRCSPISGHTSVYWYQQALGLGLQFLLWYDEGEERNRGNFPPRFSGRQFPNYSSELNVNALELEDSALYLCASTIYEAFFGQGTRLTVV.

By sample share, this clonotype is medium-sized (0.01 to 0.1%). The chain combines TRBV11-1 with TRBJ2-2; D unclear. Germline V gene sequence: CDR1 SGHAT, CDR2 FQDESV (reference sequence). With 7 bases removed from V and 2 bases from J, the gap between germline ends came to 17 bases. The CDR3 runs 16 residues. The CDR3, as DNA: TGTGCCAGCAACAGCCTCGGACCATCAAACACCGGGGAGCTGTTTTTT. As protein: CASNSLGPSNTGELFF. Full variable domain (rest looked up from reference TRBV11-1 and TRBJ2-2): EAEVAQSPRYKITEKSQAVAFWCDPISGHATLYWYRQILGQGPELLVQFQDESVVDDSQLPKDRFSAERLKGVDSTLKIQPAELGDSAMYLCASNSLGPSNTGELFFGEGSRLTVL.

CDR3 residues: CSTYGYTF. The CDR3 DNA is TGCAGCACGTATGGCTACACCTTC. V is TRBV20-1 and J is TRBJ1-2; D gene unclear. This CDR3 spans 8 amino acids. The V gene's germline CDR1 is DFQATT and CDR2 SNEGSKA (reference sequence).